A selection of T cell receptor beta chains follows, all from one sample in a study of shared clonotypes between healthy human individuals. Libraries were prepared by immunoSEQ multiplex PCR; TCRdb keeps only in-frame clonotypes and omits some of them. The sample holds about 1 million clones, 60% to 80% seen once. The material sequenced was memory CD4+ T cells sorted from blood. The receptors stem from a young man in good health. CDR3s include the opening cysteine and the closing phenylalanine or tryptophan. The D gene is left open where the match is weak. Some rows mark clone size as missing; the rest say once, few, many or name a class of expanded clone.

v_call	clone_size	d_call	j_call	cdr3_length	cdr3_nt	cdr3_aa
TRBV5-1	NA	TRBD1	TRBJ2-3	15	TGCGCCAGCCGACAGGGCCCTACTGTCACAGATACGCAGTATTTT	CASRQGPTVTDTQYF
TRBV27	NA	NA	TRBJ2-5	18	TGTGCCAGCAGTTTAACCTTTCCGCTTGTACCGGGGCGGGAGACCCAGTACTTC	CASSLTFPLVPGRETQYF
TRBV18	NA	TRBD2	TRBJ2-7	16	TGTGCCAGCTCACCACCCGGGACTAGCGGAGCCTACGAGCAGTACTTC	CASSPPGTSGAYEQYF
TRBV5-1	NA	TRBD1	TRBJ2-7	15	TGCGCCAGCAGCTTCACCGGGACAGGCGTCAACGAGCAGTACTTC	CASSFTGTGVNEQYF
TRBV1	few	NA	TRBJ2-5	15	TGCACCAGCAGTCGGGGCGGGGGCCAAGAAGAGACCCAGTACTTC	CTSSRGGGQEETQYF
TRBV11-2	NA	NA	TRBJ2-7	15	TGTGCCAGCAGCTCCCCTGATCTCGCTCATCACGAGCAGTACTTC	CASSSPDLAHHEQYF
TRBV2	NA	TRBD1	TRBJ1-2	17	TGTGCCAGCAGTGAACTCAGAGACAGGGGCTCCCCTTATGGCTACACCTTC	CASSELRDRGSPYGYTF
TRBV2	NA	TRBD2	TRBJ2-2	15	TGTGCCAGCAGAGGGACTAGCGGGGGAACCGGGGAGCTGTTTTTT	CASRGTSGGTGELFF
TRBV19	NA	TRBD1	TRBJ2-2	14	TGTGCCACCCGACAGGGGGTCTGGGCCGGGGAGCTGTTTTTT	CATRQGVWAGELFF
TRBV6-6	once	TRBD1	TRBJ1-5	14	TGTGCCAGCCTGCAGGGGGCGCCTGGACAGCCCCAGCATTTT	CASLQGAPGQPQHF
TRBV5-4	few	NA	TRBJ1-1	15	TGTGCCAGCAGCGCAGACTATACTTCTACCGCTGAAGCTTTCTTT	CASSADYTSTAEAFF
TRBV18	NA	NA	TRBJ2-7	15	TGTGCCAGCTCCACACGGGGAACAAACTCCTACGAGCAGTACTTC	CASSTRGTNSYEQYF
TRBV19	NA	NA	TRBJ1-4	12	TGTGCCAGTAGGCAGGGTGGAGAAAAACTGTTTTTT	CASRQGGEKLFF
TRBV7-2	NA	NA	TRBJ1-2	15	TGTGCCAGCAGCTTAGCGGGGTCGGGGGACTATGGCTACACCTTC	CASSLAGSGDYGYTF
TRBV7-2	NA	TRBD2	TRBJ2-7	12	TGTGCCAGCAGACGGGGGGAAGGGGAGCAGTACTTC	CASRRGEGEQYF
TRBV19	NA	NA	TRBJ1-3	13	TGTGCCAGTAGTATAGACGGTGGAAACACCATATATTTT	CASSIDGGNTIYF
TRBV14	NA	NA	TRBJ1-6	14	TGTGCCAGCAGCCCCCTGGGCAGGGGATCACCCCTCCACTTT	CASSPLGRGSPLHF
TRBV4-3	NA	TRBD2	TRBJ2-1	17	TGCGCCAGCAGCCCCGGGGGGTGGGGCAGCGGGAGGGTTGAGCAGTTCTTC	CASSPGGWGSGRVEQFF
TRBV5-1	NA	TRBD2	TRBJ2-3	14	TGCGCCAGCACTAGCGGGGACCCCACAGATACGCAGTATTTT	CASTSGDPTDTQYF
TRBV11-2	NA	NA	TRBJ2-2	11	TGTGCCAGCAGCCCCGTTGGGGAGCTGTTTTTT	CASSPVGELFF
TRBV7-6	NA	NA	TRBJ1-4	14	TGTGCCAGCAGCTTACCGGGGGCTGGTGAAAAACTGTTTTTT	CASSLPGAGEKLFF
TRBV19	NA	NA	TRBJ1-2	12	TGTGCCAGTACAAGGACAGAGGAGGGCTACACCTTC	CASTRTEEGYTF
TRBV10-3	NA	TRBD1	TRBJ2-7	14	TGTGCCATCAGAGCTGACAGGGCCAACTACGAGCAGTACTTC	CAIRADRANYEQYF
TRBV15	NA	TRBD2	TRBJ2-5	16	TGTGCCACCAGCGCCTCCGGCGGGAGCTACCAAGAGACCCAGTACTTC	CATSASGGSYQETQYF
TRBV30	NA	TRBD1	TRBJ2-3	15	TGTGCCTGGAGTCCCCAGGGGGCGGGCACAGATACGCAGTATTTT	CAWSPQGAGTDTQYF
TRBV6-5	NA	NA	TRBJ1-2	13	TGTGCCAGCAGTGCGACAAGAGGCTATGGCTACACCTTC	CASSATRGYGYTF
TRBV5-1	once	NA	TRBJ2-7	13	TGCGCCAGCAGCAAGGGACGGAGCTACGAGCAGTACTTC	CASSKGRSYEQYF
TRBV30	many	NA	TRBJ2-7	11	TGTGCCTCGAAACGGTCCTACGAGCAGTACTTC	CASKRSYEQYF
TRBV29-1	NA	NA	TRBJ2-7	14	TGCAGCGTTGAAACGGCAGCGCCCTTCTACGAGCAGTACTTC	CSVETAAPFYEQYF
TRBV14	NA	NA	TRBJ2-2	15	TGTGCCAGCAGCACGGGAAGGCCTTACACCGGGGAGCTGTTTTTT	CASSTGRPYTGELFF
TRBV12-2	NA	NA	TRBJ1-1	12	TGTGCAAGTCGCCCCCAGGGGATAGAAGCTTTCTTT	CASRPQGIEAFF
TRBV9	NA	NA	TRBJ2-2	14	TGTGCCAGCAGCGCGCGTCTTGGCACCGGGGAGCTGTTTTTT	CASSARLGTGELFF
TRBV7-9	NA	NA	TRBJ2-7	15	TGTGCCAGCAGCTCACCGGGACGCACCACCTACGAGCAGTACTTC	CASSSPGRTTYEQYF
TRBV7-3	NA	NA	TRBJ2-7	13	TGTGCCAGCAGCTTAAGCAGGGGCTACGAGCAGTACTTC	CASSLSRGYEQYF
TRBV6-5	NA	NA	TRBJ1-2	12	TGTGCCAGCGTTTCAGGGGAGAATGGCTACACCTTC	CASVSGENGYTF
TRBV10-3	NA	NA	TRBJ2-2	14	TGTGCCATCAGTGAGGGCAGGGACACCGGGGAGCTGTTTTTT	CAISEGRDTGELFF
TRBV30	NA	NA	TRBJ1-6	13	TGTGCCTGGAGGGGGCCACCCGGGGGACCCCTCCACTTT	CAWRGPPGGPLHF
TRBV5-6	NA	NA	TRBJ2-5	16	TGTGCCAGCAGCTTCCAACAGGGACGAGTGGAGGAGACCCAGTACTTC	CASSFQQGRVEETQYF
TRBV13	NA	NA	TRBJ2-5	18	TGTGCCAGCAGCTTCTGGACATTCGAAAGGTGGTCCCAAGAGACCCAGTACTTC	CASSFWTFERWSQETQYF
TRBV5-1	few	NA	TRBJ2-1	13	TGCGCCAGCAGCTTGGAGGTGGCTACTGAGCAGTTCTTC	CASSLEVATEQFF
TRBV6-5	few	NA	TRBJ2-5	14	TGTGCCAGCAGTTACGCGGGGATTGGCGAGACCCAGTACTTC	CASSYAGIGETQYF
TRBV28	NA	NA	TRBJ1-1	14	TGTGCCAGCAGTTTCCAACGGCCGTCCACTGAAGCTTTCTTT	CASSFQRPSTEAFF
TRBV5-1	NA	TRBD1	TRBJ1-2	14	TGCGCCAGCAGCTTGAGACAGGGTGGGCTCGGCTACACCTTC	CASSLRQGGLGYTF